The 3 T cell receptor beta chains in this list originate from one sample, sequenced in a study of cytomegalovirus exposure and HLA in healthy donors. The repertoire was sequenced with immunoSEQ multiplex PCR; TCRdb's copy has only in-frame clones and lacks some. The sample includes some 200,000 clones, 84% of them seen just once. The sample taken for sequencing was PBMCs. These receptors all stem from a woman aged 30 to 39 in good health and CMV-seropositive.

The chain combines TRBV18 with TRBJ2-3; no definite D call. CDR1 KGHSH and CDR2 LQKENI come from the germline V gene. The ends were cut back, 3 bases at V and 4 bases at J, with 11 bases in the middle. This CDR3 has 14 amino acids. The CDR3 region is CASSPVGGADTQYF. The CDR3 DNA is TGTGCCAGCTCACCGGTTGGCGGCGCAGATACGCAGTATTTT.

The chain links TRBV6-6 to TRBJ1-1, with 7 bases matching TRBD1. Losses at the gene ends were 6 bases for V and 1 base for J; bases not matched to a gene: 5. The CDR3 runs to 14 residues. Germline V lookup: CDR1 MNHNY, CDR2 SVGAGI (reference sequence). In DNA form, the CDR3 reads TGTGCCAGCAGCCCGACAGGGCCGAACACTGAAGCTTTCTTT. Its protein product is CASSPTGPNTEAFF.

This chain uses TRBV5-6 with TRBJ1-1, with D perhaps TRBD1 (5 bases). In germline, CDR1 is SGHDT, CDR2 YYEEEE. CDR3 size: 14 residues. V lost 4 bases and J lost 1, with 11 bases in between. CDR3 sequence: CASSGRTGNTEAFF. The CDR3, as DNA: TGTGCCAGCAGCGGAAGAACAGGGAACACTGAAGCTTTCTTT.